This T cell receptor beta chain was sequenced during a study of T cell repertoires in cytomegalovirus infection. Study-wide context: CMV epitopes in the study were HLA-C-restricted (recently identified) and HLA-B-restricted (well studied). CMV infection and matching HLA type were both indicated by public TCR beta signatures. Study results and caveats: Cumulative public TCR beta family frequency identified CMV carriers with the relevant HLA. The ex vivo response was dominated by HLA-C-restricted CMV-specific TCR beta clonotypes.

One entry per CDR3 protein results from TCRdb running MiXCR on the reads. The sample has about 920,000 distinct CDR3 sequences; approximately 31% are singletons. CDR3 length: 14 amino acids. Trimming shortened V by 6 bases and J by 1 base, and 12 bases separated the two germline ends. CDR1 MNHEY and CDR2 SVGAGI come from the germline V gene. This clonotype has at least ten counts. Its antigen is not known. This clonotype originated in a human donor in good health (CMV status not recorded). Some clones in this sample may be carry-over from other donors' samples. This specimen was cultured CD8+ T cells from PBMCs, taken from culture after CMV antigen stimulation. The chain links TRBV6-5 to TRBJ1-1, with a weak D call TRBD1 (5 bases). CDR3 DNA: TGTGCCAGCAGCCCGGGACGGCGGAACACTGAAGCTTTCTTT. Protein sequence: CASSPGRRNTEAFF.